These 21 T cell receptor beta chains originate from one sample sequenced in a study of T cells in Graves' hyperthyroidism and ophthalmopathy. RNA transcripts gave rise to amplified TCR beta CDR3 regions. TCR CDR3 regions were first amplified by RT-PCR with HTBI primers. TCRdb passed the multiplex PCR reads through MiXCR, listing each CDR3 protein once. The data contain hundreds of thousands of distinct CDR3 sequences, around 19% of them seen just once; the ten biggest clones take up about a sixth. Sequencing used blood. The receptors originated from a woman aged 45-65 years with Graves' hyperthyroidism that later progressed to Graves' ophthalmopathy.

This chain links TRBV7-8 with TRBJ1-2; D is undetermined. Trimming stripped 2 bases from V and 1 base from J, with 11 bases between. Germline V gives CDR1 SGHVS, CDR2 FQNEAQ. The CDR3 runs 15 residues. The CDR3 DNA sequence: TGTGCCAGCAGCTTATTGACGGCTGGTAACTATGGCTACACCTTC. The encoded protein is CASSLLTAGNYGYTF. Together with reference TRBV7-8 and TRBJ1-2, the CDR3 gives the full variable domain: GAGVSQSPRYKVAKRGQDVALRCDPISGHVSLFWYQQALGQGPEFLTYFQNEAQLDKSGLPSDRFFAERPEGSVSTLKIQRTQQEDSAVYLCASSLLTAGNYGYTFGSGTRLTVV.

V usage is TRBV11-2 and J usage is TRBJ1-2, with unresolved D. The CDR3 covers 16 residues. The V end was cut by 1 base, the J end by 4 bases, with 16 bases between. The germline V gene has CDR1 SGHAT and CDR2 FQNNGV. CDR3 region: CASSLVGSAKGYGYTF. Written as DNA, the CDR3 is TGTGCCAGCAGCTTAGTGGGGTCCGCCAAGGGCTATGGCTACACCTTC.

A few counts support this clonotype. V is TRBV7-6 and J is TRBJ2-3, with a weak D call TRBD2 (5 bases). Trimming took 1 base from V and 0 from J, leaving 14 bases between them. Germline-derived CDR1 and CDR2 are SGHVS and FNYEAQ. The CDR3 spans 17 residues. The CDR3 loop reads CASSLGQEAISTDTQYF. The CDR3 DNA reads as TGTGCCAGCAGCTTAGGCCAGGAGGCCATCAGCACAGATACGCAGTATTTT. The full variable domain, completed using reference TRBV7-6 and TRBJ2-3, is GAGVSQSPRYKVTKRGQDVALRCDPISGHVSLYWYRQALGQGPEFLTYFNYEAQQDKSGLPNDRFSAERPEGSISTLTIQRTEQRDSAMYRCASSLGQEAISTDTQYFGPGTRLTVL.

The chain uses TRBV6-2 or TRBV6-3 and TRBJ2-5; D remains ambiguous. Germline V lookup: CDR1 MNHEY, CDR2 SVGEGT. This CDR3 contains 14 residues. The V and J ends lost 7 bases and 4 bases respectively, with 16 bases between them. In DNA, the CDR3 is TGTGCCAGCACAAAAGTCGGCTTAGGAGAGACCCAGTACTTC. Encoded protein: CASTKVGLGETQYF.

The chain carries TRBV19 and TRBJ2-7; D is tentatively TRBD1 or TRBD2 (5 bases each). Trimming took off 5 bases at V and 5 bases at J, with 16 bases between the two ends. The germline gives CDR1 LNHDA, CDR2 SQIVND (reference sequence). CDR3 length: 14 amino acids. The CDR3 DNA reads TGTGCCAGTAGTTCGGGACCCTATGGAAACGAGCAGTACTTC. Its protein is CASSSGPYGNEQYF.

A few counts support this clonotype. One end of the junction is discordant with germline, which a read error may explain. This chain joins TRBV5-1 and TRBJ2-1; D is uncertain. Germline V CDR1 and CDR2: SGHRS, YFSETQ. The CDR3 has 14 amino acids. The CDR3 DNA follows: TGCGCCGGCAGCTTAACTGGGTCCTACAATGAGCAGTTCTTC. This codes for CAGSLTGSYNEQFF.

This clonotype occurred many times. The chain links TRBV29-1 to TRBJ2-3, with 7 bases matching TRBD2. Unmatched junction bases numbered 8, after V lost 7 bases and J lost 4 bases. The CDR3 consists of 13 residues. Germline loops: CDR1 SQVTM, CDR2 ANQGSEA. The DNA of the CDR3 is TGCAGCGCCCTCGAGGCGGGGGCAGATACGCAGTATTTT. It translates to CSALEAGADTQYF.

In its sample, this clonotype was seen many times. The J gene is TRBJ1-4, the V gene TRBV5-1; D uncertain. This CDR3 spans 14 amino acids. V lost 0 bases and J 3 bases, leaving 6 bases between the germline ends. Germline CDR1 SGHRS, CDR2 YFSETQ. The CDR3 loop is CASSLGRPNEKLFF. In nucleotides, the CDR3 is TGCGCCAGCAGCTTGGGCAGGCCTAATGAAAAACTGTTTTTT.

This clonotype has only one observation. A read error may explain this, as a much larger clone is one base away. The genes are TRBV7-6 and TRBJ2-1; D is unresolved. CDR1 and CDR2 (germline): SGHVS, FNYEAQ. This CDR3 has 14 residues. DNA of the CDR3: TGTGCCAGCTCGTTTCAAAGCTCCTACAATGAGCGGTTCTTC. It yields the protein CASSFQSSYNERFF.

The chain has TRBV2 and TRBJ2-5, with TRBD1 as a possible D gene (5 bases). The CDR3 is 18 residues long. V gave up 7 bases and J gave up 5 bases, with 29 bases separating them. Germline V CDR1 and CDR2: SNHLY, FYNNEI. In DNA, the CDR3 is TGTGCCAGCATCAGGGCTTACCGGGCGTCCGGCGCCGGGGAGACCCAGTACTTC. Amino acid sequence: CASIRAYRASGAGETQYF.

The chain employs TRBV5-1 and TRBJ2-5, with a weak D call TRBD1 (5 bases). V dropped 6 bases and J dropped 3 bases, with 15 bases sitting between them. Germline CDR1 reads SGHRS; CDR2 reads YFSETQ. The CDR3 is 14 amino acids. The CDR3 sequence: CASNHQGAEETQYF. CDR3 DNA sequence: TGCGCCAGCAACCACCAGGGCGCGGAAGAGACCCAGTACTTC.

J is TRBJ1-2 and V is TRBV20-1; D remains unclear. The V end was cut by 6 bases, the J end by 0 bases, with 14 bases between. The CDR3 extends over 14 amino acids. The germline CDR1 and CDR2 sequences are DFQATT and SNEGSKA (reference sequence). The CDR3 region has the DNA TGCAGTGCCACAGACGGATTTACTAACTATGGCTACACCTTC. Its translation: CSATDGFTNYGYTF.

This clonotype turned up a few times. J is TRBJ1-1 and V is TRBV7-8; 8 bases match TRBD1. The CDR3 has 15 residues. Germline CDR1 and CDR2: SGHVS and FQNEAQ. V lost 1 base and J lost 6; bases outside the gene matches: 7. CDR3 protein: CASSLVGQVESEAFF. The DNA for the CDR3 is TGTGCCAGCAGCTTAGTGGGACAGGTAGAATCTGAAGCTTTCTTT.

This chain connects TRBV29-1 to TRBJ1-3; tentative D call: TRBD1 (6 bases). Germline CDR1 SQVTM, CDR2 ANQGSEA. V shed 5 bases and J shed 0 bases, with 14 bases lying between them. There are 15 residues in the CDR3. The CDR3 sequence is CSVLSSGASGNTIYF. Here the CDR3 DNA reads TGCAGCGTTTTGAGTTCGGGGGCCTCTGGAAACACCATATATTTT.

This clonotype was recorded a few times. This chain joins TRBV20-1 and TRBJ1-5; D remains unclear. Trimming removed 0 bases at V and 0 bases at J, with 12 bases between. Per germline, CDR1 DFQATT and CDR2 SNEGSKA (reference sequence). This CDR3 region has 16 residues. The CDR3 DNA reads as TGCAGTGCTAGAGAGGAACCTTCAGGTAGCAATCAGCCCCAGCATTTT. This gives the protein CSAREEPSGSNQPQHF.

The chain has TRBV29-1 and TRBJ1-1, with D possibly being TRBD1 (6 bases). Trimming removed 6 bases at V and 8 bases at J, with 16 bases between. There are 12 residues in the CDR3. Germline CDR1 is SQVTM and CDR2 is ANQGSEA. Written as DNA, the CDR3 is TGCAGCGTACCGGGACAAGCCTCAGAAGCTTTCTTT. This sequence encodes CSVPGQASEAFF. Variable domain in full (rest from reference TRBV29-1 and TRBJ1-1): SAVISQKPSRDICQRGTSLTIQCQVDSQVTMMFWYRQQPGQSLTLIATANQGSEATYESGFVIDKFPISRPNLTFSTLTVSNMSPEDSSIYLCSVPGQASEAFFGQGTRLTVV.

This clonotype came up a few times. The J gene is TRBJ2-2, the V gene TRBV15, with D hard to call. There are 14 residues in the CDR3. V was pared by 0 bases and J by 8 bases, with 10 bases between. Germline V CDR1 and CDR2: LNHNV, YYDKDF (reference sequence). In DNA, the CDR3 is TGTGCCACCAGCAGAGATTTCTCTGTGGGGGAGCTGTTTTTT. Translation: CATSRDFSVGELFF.

This clonotype is a singleton in its sample. This rearrangement joins TRBV7-2 to TRBJ1-6; TRBD1 agrees at 10 bases. Trimming took 0 bases from V and 0 from J; bases not matched to a gene: 5. The CDR3 length is 19 residues. Per germline, CDR1 SGHTA and CDR2 FQGNSA. The CDR3 DNA follows: TGTGCCAGCAGCTTAGCCCGGACAGGGGGACTCTCCTATAATTCACCCCTCCACTTT. Translation gives CASSLARTGGLSYNSPLHF.

At least ten counts were recorded for this clonotype. The CDR3 sequence is CASSPDGTAEAFF. Here the CDR3 DNA reads TGTGCCAGCAGCCCCGATGGAACCGCTGAAGCTTTCTTT. The V gene is TRBV7-3, the J gene TRBJ1-1, with D hard to call. Germline CDR1 is SGHTA and CDR2 is FQGTGA. There are 13 residues in the CDR3. V lost 5 bases and J lost 6, with 13 bases in between. Full variable domain (rest looked up from reference TRBV7-3 and TRBJ1-1): GAGVSQTPSNKVTEKGKYVELRCDPISGHTALYWYRQSLGQGPEFLIYFQGTGAADDSGLPNDRFFAVRPEGSVSTLKIQRTERGDSAVYLCASSPDGTAEAFFGQGTRLTVV.

The sample holds a few counts of this clonotype. V usage is TRBV5-1 and J usage is TRBJ1-4, with 9 bases fitting TRBD1. The length of the CDR3 is 14 residues. CDR1 and CDR2 (germline): SGHRS, YFSETQ. Unmatched junction bases numbered 6, after V lost 4 bases and J lost 8 bases. The CDR3 sequence is CASSPDRGKEKLFF. In DNA form, the CDR3 reads TGCGCCAGCAGCCCGGACAGGGGAAAAGAAAAACTGTTTTTT.

This clonotype was counted many times. The chain is built from TRBV27 and TRBJ2-7, with D tentatively TRBD1 (5 bases). Germline V gene data show CDR1 as MNHEY and CDR2 as SMNVEV (reference sequence). There are 15 residues in the CDR3. Deletions cut 6 bases from V and 2 bases from J, with 17 bases between. The CDR3, as DNA: TGTGCCAGCAGCTCCCGTGCAGGGTCCCCCTACGAGCAGTACTTC. This sequence encodes CASSSRAGSPYEQYF.